This entry lists 17 T cell receptor beta chains sequenced from one sample in a study of CD8+ T cells in alopecia areata. Treatment noted: oral pan-JAK inhibitor, 5-10 mg twice daily. Sequencing used cDNA as its template, made by extracting RNA and reverse transcribing it. Sequenced by immunoSEQ multiplex PCR; TCRdb stores in-frame clones only, minus some. The sample has a few hundred thousand clones, roughly two fifths seen once. Source: CD4+ T cells sorted from blood, taken around week 31, from a patient treated with tofacitinib. The origin of the receptors is a human donor with alopecia areata.

The chain carries TRBV6-5 and TRBJ1-3, with D possibly being TRBD1 (5 bases). Trimming stripped 2 bases from V and 0 bases from J, with 5 bases between. The CDR3 runs to 14 residues. Germline CDR1 and CDR2: MNHEY and SVGAGI. The CDR3 nucleotides are TGTGCCAGCAGTTACAGGGGCTCTGGAAACACCATATATTTT. It translates to CASSYRGSGNTIYF.

V gene TRBV18 combines with J gene TRBJ2-1; no definite D call. The germline V gene encodes CDR1 KGHSH and CDR2 LQKENI. V dropped 6 bases and J dropped 5 bases, with 11 bases sitting between them. CDR3 size: 13 residues. The CDR3 nucleotides read TGTGCCAGCTCTACCGGGCAAAACAATGAGCAGTTCTTC. This translates into CASSTGQNNEQFF.

The V gene is TRBV4-2, the J gene TRBJ1-2, with no clear D. The germline V gene encodes CDR1 LGHNA and CDR2 YNFKEQ. Trimming pared 0 bases from V and 4 bases from J, leaving 9 bases between. This CDR3 contains 14 residues. CDR3 amino acids: CASSQEKGVYGYTF. The CDR3 coding sequence is TGTGCCAGCAGCCAAGAGAAAGGAGTCTATGGCTACACCTTC.

The rearrangement joins TRBV7-9 to TRBJ1-4; no clear D. The CDR3 is 14 residues long. Trimming took off 7 bases at V and 8 bases at J, with 17 bases between the two ends. Looked up from germline, CDR1 is SEHNR and CDR2 is FQNEAQ (reference sequence). CDR3 loop: CASTFTIAGEKLFF. CDR3 nucleotides: TGTGCCAGCACCTTTACGATTGCGGGGGAAAAACTGTTTTTT.

The chain employs TRBV6-1 and TRBJ2-7; TRBD1 matches 7 bases. Germline V gene sequence: CDR1 MNHNS, CDR2 SASEGT. This CDR3 contains 14 residues. The trim removed 6 bases at V and 8 bases at J, leaving 13 bases unmatched. CDR3 coding DNA: TGTGCCAGCAGGGATCCGGTAGCAGGGGGTAAGCAGTACTTC. Protein product: CASRDPVAGGKQYF.

The CDR3 here is CASSDPGQGEKLFF. DNA for the CDR3: TGTGCCAGCAGTGACCCCGGACAGGGTGAAAAACTGTTTTTT. V is TRBV25-1 and J is TRBJ1-4, with 8 bases aligning to TRBD1. This CDR3 spans 14 amino acids. Germline-derived CDR1 and CDR2 are MGHDK and SYGVNS. V shed 3 bases, J shed 7 bases, and the junction held 4 bases outside the gene matches. Full variable domain (rest looked up from reference TRBV25-1 and TRBJ1-4): EADIYQTPRYLVIGTGKKITLECSQTMGHDKMYWYQQDPGMELHLIHYSYGVNSTEKGDLSSESTVSRIRTEHFPLTLESARPSHTSQYLCASSDPGQGEKLFFGSGTQLSVL.

The chain uses TRBV5-1 and TRBJ2-1, with D unclear. The CDR3 is made up of 15 amino acids. V gave up 1 base and J gave up 8 bases, with 16 bases separating them. Germline loops: CDR1 SGHRS, CDR2 YFSETQ. The CDR3 sequence: CASSLIDFPVYEQFF. In DNA, the CDR3 is TGCGCCAGCAGCTTGATCGATTTTCCTGTATATGAGCAGTTCTTC.

This clone showed up just a few times. The chain is built from TRBV7-9 and TRBJ2-5; 7 bases fit TRBD1. The V and J ends lost 5 bases and 4 bases, in that order; junction bases with no gene match: 4. CDR1 and CDR2 (germline): SEHNR, FQNEAQ (reference sequence). This CDR3 contains 13 residues. CDR3 loop: CASSPRQGETQYF. The CDR3 nucleotides read TGTGCCAGCAGCCCCCGACAGGGAGAGACCCAGTACTTC.

V and J are TRBV6-5 and TRBJ1-2, with 7 bases lining up with TRBD1. Germline loops: CDR1 MNHEY, CDR2 SVGAGI. This CDR3 has 12 residues. J was trimmed by 3 bases and V by 7 bases; bases with no gene match: 2. The CDR3 sequence: CASKGTDYGYTF. The DNA of the CDR3 is TGTGCCAGCAAGGGGACAGACTATGGCTACACCTTC.

The chain combines TRBV28 with TRBJ1-5, with a possible D match to TRBD1 (5 bases). V lost 5 bases and J lost 2, with 19 bases in between. The CDR3 totals 17 residues. Germline values: CDR1 MDHEN, CDR2 SYDVKM. CDR3 loop: CASSPPGTPRGNQPQHF. The DNA of the CDR3 is TGTGCCAGCAGTCCCCCTGGGACCCCAAGGGGCAATCAGCCCCAGCATTTT.

The V and J genes are TRBV2 and TRBJ1-3; 9 nucleotides agree with TRBD1. This CDR3 has 15 amino acids. Germline V lookup: CDR1 SNHLY, CDR2 FYNNEI. V was clipped by 6 bases and J by 4 bases; unmatched bases: 7. CDR3 in amino acids: CASSAQGAKGNTIYF. The CDR3 DNA follows: TGTGCCAGCAGCGCACAGGGGGCGAAAGGAAACACCATATATTTT.

This chain connects TRBV29-1 to TRBJ1-2; a possible D gene is TRBD1 (5 bases). Trimming removed 4 bases from V and 7 bases from J, with 16 bases in between. The CDR3 is 13 residues long. Germline CDR1 and CDR2: SQVTM and ANQGSEA. The CDR3 reads CSVAAGTAFGYTF. In nucleotides, the CDR3 is TGCAGCGTTGCAGCCGGGACGGCCTTTGGCTACACCTTC.

The chain carries TRBV30 and TRBJ2-1, with 12 positions matching TRBD2. CDR1 is GTSNPN, CDR2 SVGIG, per germline (reference sequence). The CDR3 contains 15 residues. V lost 2 bases, J lost 7 bases, and 6 bases stayed unmatched. CDR3 DNA: TGTGCCTGGAGTAGGCGGCTAGCGGGGGGGAATGAGCAGTTCTTC. Translation gives CAWSRRLAGGNEQFF.

V gene TRBV9 combines with J gene TRBJ2-3, with 7 bases aligning to TRBD1. CDR1 and CDR2 (germline): SGDLS, YYNGEE. The trim removed 3 bases at V and 3 bases at J, leaving 13 bases unmatched. CDR3 size: 17 residues. CDR3 in DNA: TGTGCCAGCAGCGCCCGACAGGGTCAGTGGAGAACAGATACGCAGTATTTT. Protein product: CASSARQGQWRTDTQYF.

The CDR3, as DNA: TGTGCCAGCAGTGAGAGGACGTATGGCTACACCTTC. Translation: CASSERTYGYTF. The chain combines TRBV2 with TRBJ1-2; D ambiguous. In germline, CDR1 is SNHLY, CDR2 FYNNEI. Deletions cut 3 bases from V and 5 bases from J, with 7 bases between. The CDR3 runs 12 residues.

The chain combines TRBV5-1 with TRBJ2-7; D may be TRBD1 (6 bases). This CDR3 is 16 amino acids long. From germline, CDR1 is SGHRS and CDR2 YFSETQ. V was cut by 0 bases and J by 0 bases, with 13 bases left in between. DNA of the CDR3: TGCGCCAGCAGCTTGGCAGGGGCCCTCCCCTCCTACGAGCAGTACTTC. Residues: CASSLAGALPSYEQYF.

The V gene is TRBV9, the J gene TRBJ2-1; tentatively, D is TRBD1 or TRBD2 (5 bases each). The CDR3 extends over 15 amino acids. V shed 4 bases and J shed 3 bases, with 14 bases lying between them. Germline V CDR1 and CDR2: SGDLS, YYNGEE. The CDR3 loop reads CASSPIGGRYNEQFF. The CDR3 region has the DNA TGTGCCAGCAGCCCGATTGGGGGTCGCTACAATGAGCAGTTCTTC.